The present T cell receptor beta chain was sequenced within a study of blood T cell repertoires in COVID-19. Study information: COVID-19 samples from acute and convalescent phases originated in the United States, Italy and Spain. In each case, the material was cDNA or gDNA derived from T cells, B-cell-depleted T cells, or PBMCs.

Trimming took off 10 bases at V and 6 bases at J, with 15 bases between the two ends. The germline CDR1 and CDR2 sequences are MDHEN and SYDVKM. The CDR3 consists of 12 residues. Assay: immunoSEQ multiplex PCR; the TCRdb copy retains only in-frame clones and omits some. Of roughly 100,000 clones in the sample, roughly 87% were seen once. Enrollment of patients from Seattle took place during active infection, with longitudinal follow-up. This clone was seen only once. The V call is TRBV28, the J call TRBJ1-2; D might be TRBD1 (5 bases). The sequenced sample consisted of peripheral blood. This TCR was sampled from a woman in her 50s with COVID-19, enrolled during active disease. CDR3 protein: CATRDVTDGYTF. The CDR3 nucleotides are TGTGCCACGCGGGACGTTACGGATGGCTACACCTTC.